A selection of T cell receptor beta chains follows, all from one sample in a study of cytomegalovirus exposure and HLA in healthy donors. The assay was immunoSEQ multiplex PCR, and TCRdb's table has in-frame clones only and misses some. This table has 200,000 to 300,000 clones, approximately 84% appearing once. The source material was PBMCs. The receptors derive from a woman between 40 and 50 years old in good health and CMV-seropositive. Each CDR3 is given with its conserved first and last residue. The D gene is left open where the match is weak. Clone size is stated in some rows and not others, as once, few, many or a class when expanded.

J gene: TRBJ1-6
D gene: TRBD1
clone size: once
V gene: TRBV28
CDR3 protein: CASSLTGGDSPLHF
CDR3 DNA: TGTGCCAGCAGTCTAACAGGGGGAGACTCACCCCTCCACTTT

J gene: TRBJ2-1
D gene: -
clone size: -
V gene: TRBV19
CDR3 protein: CASSTPELYEQFF
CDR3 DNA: TGTGCCAGTAGTACACCCGAGTTGTATGAGCAGTTCTTC

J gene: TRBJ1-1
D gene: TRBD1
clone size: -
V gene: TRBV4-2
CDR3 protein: CASSQARDRGRPEAFF
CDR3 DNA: TGTGCCAGCAGCCAAGCTCGGGACAGGGGGCGCCCTGAAGCTTTCTTT

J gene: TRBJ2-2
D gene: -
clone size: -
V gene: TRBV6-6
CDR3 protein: CASSPQGTNTGELFF
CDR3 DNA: TGTGCCAGCAGTCCACAGGGTACCAACACCGGGGAGCTGTTTTTT

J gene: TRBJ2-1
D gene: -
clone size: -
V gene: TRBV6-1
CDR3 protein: CASSKETGRNNEQFF
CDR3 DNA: TGTGCCAGCAGCAAAGAGACAGGAAGAAACAATGAGCAGTTCTTC

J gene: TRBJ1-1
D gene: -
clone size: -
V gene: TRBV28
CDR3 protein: CASRGGGRGTEAFF
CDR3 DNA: TGTGCCAGCAGAGGCGGGGGGCGCGGTACTGAAGCTTTCTTT

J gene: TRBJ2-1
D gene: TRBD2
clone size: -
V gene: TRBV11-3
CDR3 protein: CASEREASYNEQFF
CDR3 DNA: TGTGCCAGTGAGCGGGAGGCTTCCTACAATGAGCAGTTCTTC

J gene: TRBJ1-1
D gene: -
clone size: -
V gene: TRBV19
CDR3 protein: CASSGHSWGTEAFF
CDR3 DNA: TGTGCCAGTAGCGGACACTCTTGGGGCACTGAAGCTTTCTTT

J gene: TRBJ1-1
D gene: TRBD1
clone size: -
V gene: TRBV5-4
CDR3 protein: CASSFLNSGTGDREAFF
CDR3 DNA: TGTGCCAGCAGCTTCCTTAACTCCGGGACAGGGGATCGTGAAGCTTTCTTT

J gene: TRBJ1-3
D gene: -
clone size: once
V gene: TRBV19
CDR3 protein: CASSPQRPSGNTIYF
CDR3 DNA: TGTGCCAGTAGTCCCCAGCGGCCCTCTGGAAACACCATATATTTT

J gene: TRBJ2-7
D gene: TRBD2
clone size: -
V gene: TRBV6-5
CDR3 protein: CASNPSGTSYEQYF
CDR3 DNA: TGTGCCAGCAATCCTAGCGGGACGAGCTACGAGCAGTACTTC

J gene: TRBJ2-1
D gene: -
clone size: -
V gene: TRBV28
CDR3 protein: CASSLGGSHPYNEQFF
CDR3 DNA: TGTGCCAGCAGTCTAGGGGGTTCACACCCCTACAATGAGCAGTTCTTC

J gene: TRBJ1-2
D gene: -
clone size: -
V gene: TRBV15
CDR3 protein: CATSRDRQTYGYTF
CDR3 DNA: TGTGCCACCAGCAGGGATCGACAGACTTATGGCTACACCTTC

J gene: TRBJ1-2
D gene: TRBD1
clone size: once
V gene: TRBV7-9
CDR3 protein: CASSSGGQGYTF
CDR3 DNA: TGTGCCAGCAGCTCCGGGGGACAGGGCTACACCTTC

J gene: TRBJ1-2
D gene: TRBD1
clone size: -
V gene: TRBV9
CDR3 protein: CASSVRVGQATMDYTF
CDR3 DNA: TGTGCCAGCAGCGTGAGGGTCGGACAGGCTACTATGGACTACACCTTC

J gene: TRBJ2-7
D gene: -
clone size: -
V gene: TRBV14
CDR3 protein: CASSQGLPGVGEQYF
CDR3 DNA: TGTGCCAGCAGCCAGGGACTACCAGGGGTTGGCGAGCAGTACTTC

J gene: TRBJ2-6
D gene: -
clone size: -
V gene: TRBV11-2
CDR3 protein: CASSARGKHTSGANVLTF
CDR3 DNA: TGTGCCAGCAGCGCCCGAGGGAAACACACCTCTGGGGCCAACGTCCTGACTTTC

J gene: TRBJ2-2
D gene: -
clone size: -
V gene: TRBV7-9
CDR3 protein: CASSRDTGELFF
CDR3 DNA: TGTGCCAGCAGCCGGGACACCGGGGAGCTGTTTTTT

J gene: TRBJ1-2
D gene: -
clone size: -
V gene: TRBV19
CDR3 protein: CASSLTHSTGANYGYTF
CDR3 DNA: TGTGCCAGTAGTCTCACTCATTCGACAGGCGCCAACTATGGCTACACCTTC

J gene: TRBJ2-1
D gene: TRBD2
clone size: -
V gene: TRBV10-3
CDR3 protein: CAVGTSGSRYNEQFF
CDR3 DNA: TGTGCCGTAGGGACTAGCGGGAGTAGGTACAATGAGCAGTTCTTC

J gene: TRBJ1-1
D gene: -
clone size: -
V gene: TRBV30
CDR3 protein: CAWSVMTMNTEAFF
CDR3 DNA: TGTGCCTGGAGTGTGATGACTATGAACACTGAAGCTTTCTTT

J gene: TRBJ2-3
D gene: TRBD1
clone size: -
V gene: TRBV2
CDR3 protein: CASRPDRSTDTQYF
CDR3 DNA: TGTGCCAGCAGACCGGACAGGAGCACAGATACGCAGTATTTT

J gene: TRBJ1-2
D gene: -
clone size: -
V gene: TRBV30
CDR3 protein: CAWSVGGPYGYTF
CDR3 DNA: TGTGCCTGGAGTGTTGGAGGGCCCTATGGCTACACCTTC

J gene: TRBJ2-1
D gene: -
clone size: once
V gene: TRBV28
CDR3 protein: CASSLGREQFF
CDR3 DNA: TGTGCCAGCAGTTTAGGGCGTGAGCAGTTCTTC

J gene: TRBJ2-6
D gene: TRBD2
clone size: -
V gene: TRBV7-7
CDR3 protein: CASSFQTSGPSGANVLTF
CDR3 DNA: TGTGCTAGCAGCTTTCAGACTAGCGGCCCCTCTGGGGCCAACGTCCTGACTTTC

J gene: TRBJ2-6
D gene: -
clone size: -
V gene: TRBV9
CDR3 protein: CASSVTAGAGANILTF
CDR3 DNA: TGTGCCAGCAGCGTAACTGCAGGGGCTGGGGCCAACATCCTGACTTTC

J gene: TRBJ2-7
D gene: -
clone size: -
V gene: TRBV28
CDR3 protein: CASSFRYEQYF
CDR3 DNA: TGTGCCAGCAGTTTCAGATACGAGCAGTACTTC

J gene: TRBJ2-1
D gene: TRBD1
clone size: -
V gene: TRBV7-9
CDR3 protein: CSSSQTGELYNEQFF
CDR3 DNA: TGTTCCAGCAGCCAGACAGGGGAATTGTACAATGAGCAGTTCTTC

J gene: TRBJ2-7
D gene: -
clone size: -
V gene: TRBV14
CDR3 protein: CASSQGLYGGGSYEQYF
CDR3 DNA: TGTGCCAGCAGCCAAGGGCTCTACGGCGGTGGCTCCTACGAGCAGTACTTC

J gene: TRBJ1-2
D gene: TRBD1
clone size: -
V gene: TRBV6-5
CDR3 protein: CASSSPGTGRGYTF
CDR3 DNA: TGTGCCAGCAGTTCACCCGGGACAGGGCGAGGCTACACCTTC

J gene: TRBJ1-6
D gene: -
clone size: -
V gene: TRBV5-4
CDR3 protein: CASSLGGFNSPLHF
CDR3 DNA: TGTGCCAGCAGCTTGGGCGGATTCAATTCACCCCTCCACTTT

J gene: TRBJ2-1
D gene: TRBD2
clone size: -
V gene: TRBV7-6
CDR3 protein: CASSYGTSGNGEQFF
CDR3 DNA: TGTGCCAGCAGCTACGGGACTAGCGGGAATGGTGAGCAGTTCTTC

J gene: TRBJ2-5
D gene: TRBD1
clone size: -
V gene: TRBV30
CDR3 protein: CAWSKRGPRETQYF
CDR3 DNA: TGTGCCTGGAGTAAGAGGGGGCCCCGAGAGACCCAGTACTTC

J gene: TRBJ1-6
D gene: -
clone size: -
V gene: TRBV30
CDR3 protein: CAWRGGSSPLHF
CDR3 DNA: TGTGCCTGGAGGGGGGGTAGTTCACCCCTCCACTTT

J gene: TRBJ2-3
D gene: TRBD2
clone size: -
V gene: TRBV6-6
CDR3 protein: CASRGGDGRALDTQYF
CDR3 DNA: TGTGCCAGCAGGGGTGGGGACGGGAGGGCCCTCGATACGCAGTATTTT

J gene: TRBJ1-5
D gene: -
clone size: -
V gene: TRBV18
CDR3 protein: CASSPLPARDNQPQHF
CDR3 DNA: TGTGCCAGCTCTCCCCTGCCCGCCAGGGACAATCAGCCCCAGCATTTT

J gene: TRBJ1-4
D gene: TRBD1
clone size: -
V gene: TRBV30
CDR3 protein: CAWSATLRTGTPTGNEKLFF
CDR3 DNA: TGTGCCTGGAGCGCCACCCTTCGGACAGGGACCCCTACGGGTAATGAAAAACTGTTTTTT

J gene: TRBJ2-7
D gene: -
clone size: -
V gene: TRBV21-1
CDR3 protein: CARLTSGTYEQYF
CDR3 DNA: TGTGCCAGGCTGACTAGCGGTACCTACGAGCAGTACTTC

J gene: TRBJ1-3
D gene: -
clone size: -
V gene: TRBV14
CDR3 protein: CASSQADSGNTIYF
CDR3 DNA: TGTGCCAGCAGCCAAGCAGACTCTGGAAACACCATATATTTT

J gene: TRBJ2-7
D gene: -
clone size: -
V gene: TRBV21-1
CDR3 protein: CASIVQGPYEQYF
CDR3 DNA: TGTGCCAGCATCGTACAGGGCCCCTACGAGCAGTACTTC

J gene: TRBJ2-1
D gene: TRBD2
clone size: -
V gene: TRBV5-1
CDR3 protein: CASSSTSGPFYNEQFF
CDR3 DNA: TGCGCCAGCAGCTCAACTAGCGGCCCCTTCTACAATGAGCAGTTCTTC

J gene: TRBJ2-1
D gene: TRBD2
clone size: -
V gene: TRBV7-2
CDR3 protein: CASSVTSGMTYEQFF
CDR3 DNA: TGTGCCAGCAGCGTAACTAGCGGGATGACGTATGAGCAGTTCTTC

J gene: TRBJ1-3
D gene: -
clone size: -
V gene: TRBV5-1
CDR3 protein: CASSFLGLSGNTIYF
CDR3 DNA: TGCGCCAGCAGCTTCCTAGGTCTCTCTGGAAACACCATATATTTT

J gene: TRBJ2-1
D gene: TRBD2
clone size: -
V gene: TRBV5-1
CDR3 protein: CASSFGVAGGNNEQFF
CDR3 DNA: TGCGCCAGCAGCTTTGGTGTAGCGGGAGGCAACAATGAGCAGTTCTTC

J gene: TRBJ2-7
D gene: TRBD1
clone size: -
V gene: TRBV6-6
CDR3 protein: CASRRRGLNDEQYF
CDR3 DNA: TGTGCCAGCAGGCGCAGGGGGCTGAACGACGAGCAGTACTTC

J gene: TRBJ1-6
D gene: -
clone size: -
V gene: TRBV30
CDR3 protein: CAWSRAAGNSPLHF
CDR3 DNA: TGTGCCTGGAGTCGGGCAGCGGGTAATTCACCCCTCCACTTT

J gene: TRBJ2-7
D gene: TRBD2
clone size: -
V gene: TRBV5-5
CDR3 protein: CASSVTSGRAVYEQYF
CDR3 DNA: TGTGCCAGCAGCGTGACTAGCGGGAGGGCCGTCTACGAGCAGTACTTC

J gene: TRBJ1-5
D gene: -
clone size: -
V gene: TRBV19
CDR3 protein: CASSIGGGGRSNQPQHF
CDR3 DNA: TGTGCCAGTAGTATAGGCGGGGGTGGTCGGAGCAATCAGCCCCAGCATTTT

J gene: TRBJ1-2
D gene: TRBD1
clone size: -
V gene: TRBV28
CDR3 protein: CASSSTQGEGYGYTF
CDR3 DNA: TGTGCCAGCAGTTCCACTCAGGGGGAAGGGTATGGCTACACCTTC

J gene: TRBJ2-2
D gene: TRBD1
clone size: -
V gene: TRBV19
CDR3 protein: CASSSEAGGSPGELFF
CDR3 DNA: TGTGCCAGTAGTAGTGAGGCAGGGGGCAGTCCCGGGGAGCTGTTTTTT

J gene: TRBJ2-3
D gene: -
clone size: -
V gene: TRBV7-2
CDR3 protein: CASSPQRSGSTDTQYF
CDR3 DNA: TGTGCCAGCAGCCCCCAACGGAGCGGGAGCACAGATACGCAGTATTTT

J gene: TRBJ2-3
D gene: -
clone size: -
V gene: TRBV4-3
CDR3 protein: CASSQEGGADTQYF
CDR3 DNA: TGCGCCAGCAGCCAAGAAGGGGGGGCAGATACGCAGTATTTT

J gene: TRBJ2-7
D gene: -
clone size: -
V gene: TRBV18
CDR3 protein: CASSPQLTGLPLYEQYF
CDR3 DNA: TGTGCCAGCTCACCACAGCTCACAGGGCTACCCCTCTACGAGCAGTACTTC